Following are 25 T cell receptor beta chains from one sample sequenced in a study of T cells in Graves' hyperthyroidism and ophthalmopathy. Authors of the study amplified TCR beta CDR3 regions from RNA transcripts. HTBI primers drove first-round RT-PCR of the TCR CDR3. Via MiXCR, TCRdb re-called the multiplex PCR reads, giving one row per CDR3 protein. The repertoire holds approximately 570,000 distinct CDR3 sequences, with just under 20% as singletons. The sequenced sample consisted of blood. These receptors originate from a man in his forties or fifties with Graves' ophthalmopathy.

V usage is TRBV3-1 and J usage is TRBJ2-1; TRBD2 matches at 10 bases. The ends lost 6 bases at V and 7 bases at J; junction bases unmatched: 15. From germline, CDR1 is LGHDT and CDR2 YNNKEL (reference sequence). The CDR3 totals 17 residues. CDR3 amino acids: CASRRSLAGVGGNEQFF. The CDR3 DNA reads as TGTGCCAGCAGACGAAGCCTAGCGGGAGTGGGTGGAAATGAGCAGTTCTTC.

Ten or more counts support this clonotype. The CDR3 DNA reads as TGCAGTGCTAGAGACCCGGGACAGAGTAATGAAAAACTGTTTTTT. Translated, it gives CSARDPGQSNEKLFF. V and J are TRBV20-1 and TRBJ1-4; 7 bases map to TRBD1. The CDR3 is 15 amino acids. J was trimmed by 4 bases and V by 0 bases; bases with no gene match: 5. Looked up from germline, CDR1 is DFQATT and CDR2 is SNEGSKA (reference sequence).

The rearrangement uses TRBV29-1 and TRBJ2-1; 11 bases agree with TRBD2. The CDR3 has 13 residues. The junction had 3 bases not matched to a gene; V was cut back by 4 bases and J by 7 bases. Germline V gives CDR1 SQVTM, CDR2 ANQGSEA. This CDR3 reads CSVVGLAENEQFF. The CDR3 region has the DNA TGCAGCGTTGTGGGACTAGCGGAAAATGAGCAGTTCTTC.

The V and J genes are TRBV18 and TRBJ1-1; 8 nucleotides match TRBD1. Germline assignment: CDR1 KGHSH and CDR2 LQKENI. CDR3 length equals 15 residues. With 6 bases clipped from V and 3 bases from J, the junction kept 9 bases outside the gene matches. The CDR3 loop reads CASSLKQGGDTEAFF. CDR3 bases: TGTGCCAGCTCTCTTAAACAGGGGGGAGACACTGAAGCTTTCTTT. The entire variable domain, with the rest obtained from reference TRBV18 and TRBJ1-1, is as follows: NAGVMQNPRHLVRRRGQEARLRCSPMKGHSHVYWYRQLPEEGLKFMVYLQKENIIDESGMPKERFSAEFPKEGPSILRIQQVVRGDSAAYFCASSLKQGGDTEAFFGQGTRLTVV.

This clonotype was seen many times. The rearrangement uses TRBV12-3 or TRBV12-4 and TRBJ1-2, with D unclear. The ends were cut back, 1 base at V and 4 bases at J, with 10 bases in the middle. The CDR3 runs 14 residues. The CDR3 region is CASSLGSDVYGYTF. In DNA, the CDR3 is TGTGCCAGCAGTTTAGGGTCAGATGTCTATGGCTACACCTTC.

This clonotype was found many times. This chain connects TRBV6-1 to TRBJ2-7; unclear D gene. The germline gives CDR1 MNHNS, CDR2 SASEGT. This CDR3 contains 12 residues. Deletions cut 6 bases from V and 0 bases from J, with 6 bases between. In nucleotides, the CDR3 is TGTGCCAGCAGCGCAAGCTCCTACGAGCAGTACTTC. Encoded protein: CASSASSYEQYF.

This clonotype was counted between two and nine times. The CDR3 DNA reads TGTGCCATCAGTGAGTCATCGGGAAGGGAGACCCAGTACTTC. Protein sequence: CAISESSGRETQYF. The chain recombines TRBV10-3 with TRBJ2-5; D is possibly TRBD2 (5 bases). The CDR3 runs 14 residues. V was clipped by 0 bases and J by 5 bases, with 10 bases between them. Per the germline V gene, CDR1 is ENHRY and CDR2 is SYGVKD.

This chain uses TRBV18 with TRBJ2-4; unclear D gene. V was trimmed by 3 bases and J by 3 bases, leaving 15 bases between them. Per the germline V gene, CDR1 is KGHSH and CDR2 is LQKENI. The CDR3 covers 16 residues. CDR3 nucleotide sequence: TGTGCCAGCTCACCTAGCTCTATAGCCAACAAAAACATTCAGTACTTC. This encodes CASSPSSIANKNIQYF.

As for this clonotype: A much larger clone differs from this one at a single base, so this may be a read error. The rearrangement joins TRBV12-5 to TRBJ2-3, with TRBD1 matching 9 bases. Germline V lookup: CDR1 LGHNT, CDR2 FRNRAP. V lost 0 bases to trimming and J lost 3 bases; unmatched junction nucleotides: 10. This CDR3 has 18 amino acids. The CDR3 DNA follows: TGTGCTAGTGGTTTGGTACAGTGGGGGGACAGGGAGACAGATACGCAGTATTTT. It translates to CASGLVQWGDRETDTQYF.

The chain is built from TRBV5-1 and TRBJ2-2, with TRBD1 matching over 9 bases. Per germline, CDR1 SGHRS and CDR2 YFSETQ. The CDR3 has 17 amino acids. After removal of 0 bases from V and 6 bases from J, the junction contained 9 bases not matched to a gene. The CDR3 protein is CASSLAAWTGVAGELFF. CDR3 sequence (DNA): TGCGCCAGCAGCTTGGCCGCTTGGACAGGGGTGGCCGGGGAGCTGTTTTTT.

This clonotype was recorded many times. The chain links TRBV3-1 to TRBJ1-2; possible D gene TRBD1, 5 bases. This CDR3 spans 14 amino acids. The V gene's germline CDR1 is LGHDT and CDR2 YNNKEL (reference sequence). V dropped 2 bases and J dropped 2 bases, with 9 bases sitting between them. The DNA of the CDR3 is TGTGCCAGCAGCCAAATGGGACGGAACTATGGCTACACCTTC. Its translation: CASSQMGRNYGYTF.

This clonotype was detected only a few times. The CDR3 nucleotides are TGTGCCAGCAGCCGGGTCCCCAGAGACGAGCAGTACTTC. This sequence encodes CASSRVPRDEQYF. This chain joins TRBV3-1 and TRBJ2-7; D is undetermined. The V and J ends lost 4 bases and 5 bases respectively, with 12 bases between them. Germline lookup yields CDR1 LGHDT and CDR2 YNNKEL (reference sequence). The CDR3 is made up of 13 amino acids.

This clonotype was seen ten or more times. CDR3 in amino acids: CASSFRTSDAQYF. The DNA for the CDR3 is TGTGCCAGCAGTTTCAGGACTAGCGACGCGCAGTATTTT. The genes are TRBV12-3 or TRBV12-4 and TRBJ2-3; 9 positions match TRBD2. V gave up 3 bases and J gave up 10 bases; unmatched junction bases: 5. The CDR3 is 13 amino acids.

CDR3 sequence (DNA): TGCAGTGCTAACGTAGCGGGGGGTACCTACGAGCAGTACTTC. Protein product: CSANVAGGTYEQYF. V is TRBV20-1 and J is TRBJ2-7, with 10 bases aligning to TRBD2. After removal of 4 bases from V and 2 bases from J, the junction contained 5 bases not matched to a gene. The CDR3 is 14 amino acids. In germline, CDR1 is DFQATT, CDR2 SNEGSKA (reference sequence).

This clonotype has more than one count but fewer than ten. The genes are TRBV2 and TRBJ2-4, with D uncertain. Germline V CDR1 and CDR2: SNHLY, FYNNEI. The CDR3 is 17 amino acids. V dropped 6 bases and J dropped 0 bases, with 18 bases sitting between them. The CDR3 DNA reads TGTGCCAGCAGCACCAACCCCGCTACCTTAGCCAAAAACATTCAGTACTTC. Translation: CASSTNPATLAKNIQYF.

A note on this clonotype: One base away lies a much larger clone, so this may be a sequencing read error. The chain's CDR3 is CASPPGRDYGYTF. In nucleotides, the CDR3 is TGTGCCAGCCCACCGGGGAGGGACTATGGCTACACCTTC. The chain uses TRBV18 and TRBJ1-2; D gene ambiguous. CDR3 length: 13 residues. Germline V gene data show CDR1 as KGHSH and CDR2 as LQKENI.

The chain joins TRBV30 to TRBJ1-3, with D unclear. Trimming left V 5 bases short and J 0 bases short, with 8 bases between. The germline V gene has CDR1 GTSNPN and CDR2 SVGIG (reference sequence). This CDR3 contains 13 residues. CDR3 nucleotide sequence: TGTGCCTGGGGCCATGCCTCTGGAAACACCATATATTTT. The encoded protein is CAWGHASGNTIYF.

V gene TRBV7-2 combines with J gene TRBJ2-7, with D maybe TRBD1 (5 bases). The V and J ends lost 5 bases and 7 bases respectively, with 15 bases between them. CDR1 SGHTA and CDR2 FQGNSA come from the germline V gene. The length of the CDR3 is 13 residues. The CDR3: CASSPDRHREQYF. The CDR3 DNA reads TGTGCCAGCAGCCCCGACAGACATCGGGAGCAGTACTTC.

This clonotype was observed a few times. Relative to the germline gene, one junction end is altered; a read error may explain this. The J gene is TRBJ2-2, the V gene TRBV2, with D unclear. There are 13 residues in the CDR3. The germline CDR1 and CDR2 sequences are SNHLY and FYNNEI. The CDR3 spells CASREENTGELFF. As DNA, the CDR3 is TGTGCCAGCAGGGAAGAAAACACCGGGGAGCTGTTTTTT.

This clonotype showed up just a few times. The chain combines TRBV29-1 with TRBJ1-1; D call uncertain. V was trimmed by 4 bases and J by 8 bases, leaving 17 bases between them. The CDR3 length is 13 residues. CDR1 and CDR2 (germline): SQVTM, ANQGSEA. The CDR3 loop is CSVVVGSGVEAFF. The CDR3 nucleotides read TGCAGCGTTGTCGTAGGTTCGGGTGTGGAAGCTTTCTTT.

This clonotype was detected many times. The chain carries TRBV27 and TRBJ2-7; D is possibly TRBD1 (5 bases). Trimming pared 7 bases from V and 4 bases from J, leaving 8 bases between. Germline values: CDR1 MNHEY, CDR2 SMNVEV (reference sequence). The CDR3 is 11 residues long. CDR3 nucleotides: TGTGCCAGCAAAGCAGGGTACGAGCAGTACTTC. Its translation: CASKAGYEQYF.

This clonotype turned up a few times. This chain links TRBV20-1 with TRBJ1-1, with a tentative D call TRBD1 (5 bases). Germline V gene sequence: CDR1 DFQATT, CDR2 SNEGSKA (reference sequence). V was clipped by 3 bases and J by 0 bases, with 17 bases between them. The CDR3 length is 16 residues. For the CDR3, the DNA is TGCAGTGCTAGGCCAAGGGGCCGCGATATGAACACTGAAGCTTTCTTT. Translating it yields CSARPRGRDMNTEAFF.

The chain uses TRBV6-1 and TRBJ1-5; a possible D gene is TRBD1 (6 bases). V was clipped by 2 bases and J by 6 bases, with 14 bases between them. The CDR3 length is 15 residues. The germline V gene has CDR1 MNHNS and CDR2 SASEGT. The DNA for the CDR3 is TGTGCCAGCAGTGAAATTACAGGGTCCCCTCAGCCCCAGCATTTT. It encodes CASSEITGSPQPQHF.

J is TRBJ1-2 and V is TRBV7-9; D uncertain. With 5 bases removed from V and 4 bases from J, the gap between germline ends came to 11 bases. Germline V gene data show CDR1 as SEHNR and CDR2 as FQNEAQ (reference sequence). This CDR3 has 13 amino acids. The CDR3 DNA sequence: TGTGCCAGCAGCCTGGCCCATGGCTATGGCTACACCTTC. Translation gives CASSLAHGYGYTF.

This clonotype was detected a few times. The J gene is TRBJ1-6, the V gene TRBV2, with D hard to call. This CDR3 has 18 residues. The germline V and J ends were trimmed by 6 bases and 6 bases, with 24 bases remaining between them. The germline V gene has CDR1 SNHLY and CDR2 FYNNEI. CDR3 bases: TGTGCCAGCAGCGACCACCGGACGGCCGCCGCATCTAATTCACCCCTCCACTTT. It codes for CASSDHRTAAASNSPLHF.